The clone carrying this T cell receptor (beta chain) appeared a few times. This record comes from a study of blood T cell repertoires in COVID-19. Study-level information: Whether acute or convalescent, the COVID-19 samples came from the United States, Italy and Spain. In each case, the material was cDNA or gDNA derived from T cells, B-cell-depleted T cells, or PBMCs.

Original data processing: The authors estimated nucleated cell counts from reference gene primer amplification. This table comes from immunoSEQ multiplex PCR, and its TCRdb copy is limited to in-frame clones, with some not included. V and J calls and clone size are those listed in that table; D and trimming were worked out from the DNA. The data show 150,000 to 200,000 clones, around 85% seen once. The CDR3 spans 15 residues. The germline V gene encodes CDR1 MDHEN and CDR2 SYDVKM. Trimming left V 5 bases short and J 3 bases short, with 15 bases between. The V and J genes are TRBV28 and TRBJ2-3, with D possibly matching TRBD1 (6 bases). The clonotype was recovered from a man between 60 and 75 years old with acute or convalescent COVID-19. The specimen sequenced was peripheral blood. This chain's CDR3 is CASSPPFRGTDTQYF. The DNA for the CDR3 is TGTGCCAGCAGTCCTCCGTTTAGGGGGACAGATACGCAGTATTTT.